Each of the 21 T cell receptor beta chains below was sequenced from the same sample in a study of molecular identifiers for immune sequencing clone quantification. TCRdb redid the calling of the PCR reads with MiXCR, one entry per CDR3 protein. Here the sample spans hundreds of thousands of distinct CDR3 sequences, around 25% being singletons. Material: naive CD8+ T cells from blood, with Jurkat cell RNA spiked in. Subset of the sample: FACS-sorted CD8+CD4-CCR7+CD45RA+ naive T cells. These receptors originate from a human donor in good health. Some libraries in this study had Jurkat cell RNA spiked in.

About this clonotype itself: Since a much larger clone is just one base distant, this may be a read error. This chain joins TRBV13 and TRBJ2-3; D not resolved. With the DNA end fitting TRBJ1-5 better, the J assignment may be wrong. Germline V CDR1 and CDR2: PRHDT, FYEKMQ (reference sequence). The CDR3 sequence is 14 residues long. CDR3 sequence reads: CASSTRQSTDTQHF. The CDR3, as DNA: TGTGCCAGCAGCACCCGTCAGAGCACAGATACGCAGCATTTT.

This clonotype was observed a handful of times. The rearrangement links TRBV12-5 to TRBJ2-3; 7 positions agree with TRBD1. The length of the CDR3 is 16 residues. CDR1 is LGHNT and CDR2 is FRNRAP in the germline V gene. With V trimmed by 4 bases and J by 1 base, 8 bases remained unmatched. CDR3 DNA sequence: TGTGCTAGTGGTTCCTTGTTAACAGGGGGCACAGATACGCAGTATTTT. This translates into CASGSLLTGGTDTQYF.

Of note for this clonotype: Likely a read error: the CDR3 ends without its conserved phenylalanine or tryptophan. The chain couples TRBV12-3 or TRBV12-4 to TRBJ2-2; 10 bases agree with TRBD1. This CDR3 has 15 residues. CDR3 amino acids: CASGGDRGSAGELFV. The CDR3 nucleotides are TGTGCTAGTGGAGGGGACAGGGGTTCCGCCGGGGAGCTGTTTGTT.

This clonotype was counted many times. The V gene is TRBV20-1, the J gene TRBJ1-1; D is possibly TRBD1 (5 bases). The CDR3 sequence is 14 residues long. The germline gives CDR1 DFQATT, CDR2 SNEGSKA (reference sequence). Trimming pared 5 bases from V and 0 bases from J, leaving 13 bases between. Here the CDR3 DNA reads TGCAGTGCTTCCGACAGTAGTGTGAACACTGAAGCTTTCTTT. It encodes CSASDSSVNTEAFF.

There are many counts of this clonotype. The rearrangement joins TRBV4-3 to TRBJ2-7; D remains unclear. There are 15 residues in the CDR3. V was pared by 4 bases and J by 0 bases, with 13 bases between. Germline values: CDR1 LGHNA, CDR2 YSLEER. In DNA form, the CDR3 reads TGCGCCAGCAGCCCCGTACCGAGGAGCTCCTACGAGCAGTACTTC. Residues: CASSPVPRSSYEQYF.

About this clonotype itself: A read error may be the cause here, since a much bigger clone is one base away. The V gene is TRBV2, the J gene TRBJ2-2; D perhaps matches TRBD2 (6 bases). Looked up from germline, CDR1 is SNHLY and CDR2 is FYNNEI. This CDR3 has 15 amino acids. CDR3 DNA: TGTGCCAGCATTGGGAACGGCCGGGGCACCGGGGGGCTGTTTTTT. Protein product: CASIGNGRGTGGLFF.

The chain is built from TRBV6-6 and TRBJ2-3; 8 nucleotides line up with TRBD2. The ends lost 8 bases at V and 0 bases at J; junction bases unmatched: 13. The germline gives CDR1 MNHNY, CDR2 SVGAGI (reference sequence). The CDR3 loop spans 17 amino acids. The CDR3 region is CASDKRGGGYSTDTQYF. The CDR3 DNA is TGTGCCAGCGATAAACGGGGGGGGGGTTATAGCACAGATACGCAGTATTTT.

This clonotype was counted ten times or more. CDR3 residues: CASSQGSGPLSEQYF. DNA of the CDR3: TGCGCCAGCAGCCAAGGGTCCGGCCCTCTCTCCGAGCAGTACTTC. The chain has TRBV4-3 and TRBJ2-7; D uncertain. In germline, CDR1 is LGHNA, CDR2 YSLEER. The CDR3 is 15 residues long. Trimming cost V 1 base and J 6 bases, with 16 bases left between them.

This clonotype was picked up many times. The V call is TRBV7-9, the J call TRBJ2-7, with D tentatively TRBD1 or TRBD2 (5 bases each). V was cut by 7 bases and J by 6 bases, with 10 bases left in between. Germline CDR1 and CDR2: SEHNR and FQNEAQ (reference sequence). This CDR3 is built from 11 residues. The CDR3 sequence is CASTSGGEQYF. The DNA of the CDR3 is TGTGCCAGCACCTCTGGGGGCGAGCAGTACTTC.

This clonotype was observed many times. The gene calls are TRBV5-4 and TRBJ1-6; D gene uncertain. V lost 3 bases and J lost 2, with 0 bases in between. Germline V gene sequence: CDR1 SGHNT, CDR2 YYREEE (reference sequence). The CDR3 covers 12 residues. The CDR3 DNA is TGTGCCAGCAGCTCCTATAATTCACCCCTCCACTTT. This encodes CASSSYNSPLHF.

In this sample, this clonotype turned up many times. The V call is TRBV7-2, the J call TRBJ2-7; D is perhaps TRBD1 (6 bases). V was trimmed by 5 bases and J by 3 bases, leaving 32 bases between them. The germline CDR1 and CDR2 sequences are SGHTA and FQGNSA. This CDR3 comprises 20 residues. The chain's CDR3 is CASSHTTNPPPTGDNYEQYF. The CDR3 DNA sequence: TGTGCCAGCAGCCACACGACAAATCCCCCACCGACAGGTGATAACTACGAGCAGTACTTC.

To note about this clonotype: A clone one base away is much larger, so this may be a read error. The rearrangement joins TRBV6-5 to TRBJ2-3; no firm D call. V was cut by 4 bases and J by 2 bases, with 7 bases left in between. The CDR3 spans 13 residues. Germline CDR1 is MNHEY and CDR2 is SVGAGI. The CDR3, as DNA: TGTGCCAGCAGTTGCGCCATCACAGATACGCAGTATTTT. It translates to CASSCAITDTQYF.

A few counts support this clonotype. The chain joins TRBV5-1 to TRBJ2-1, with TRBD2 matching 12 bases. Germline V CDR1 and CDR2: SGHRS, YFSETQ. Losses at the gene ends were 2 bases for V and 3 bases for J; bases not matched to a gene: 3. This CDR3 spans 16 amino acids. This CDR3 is CASSLGLAGLYNEQFF. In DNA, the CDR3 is TGCGCCAGCAGCTTAGGACTAGCGGGGCTCTACAATGAGCAGTTCTTC.

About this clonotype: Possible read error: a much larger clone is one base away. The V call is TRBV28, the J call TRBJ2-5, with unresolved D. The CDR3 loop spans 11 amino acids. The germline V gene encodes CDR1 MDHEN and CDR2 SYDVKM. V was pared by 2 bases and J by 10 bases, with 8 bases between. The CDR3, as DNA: TGTGCCAGCAGTTTACCCCTCCTCCAGTACTTC. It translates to CASSLPLLQYF.

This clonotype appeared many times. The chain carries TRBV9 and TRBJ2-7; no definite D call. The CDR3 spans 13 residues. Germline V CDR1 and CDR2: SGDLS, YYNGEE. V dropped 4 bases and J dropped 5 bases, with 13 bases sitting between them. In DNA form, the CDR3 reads TGTGCCAGCAGCCCAGACATGGGAAACGAGCAGTACTTC. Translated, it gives CASSPDMGNEQYF.

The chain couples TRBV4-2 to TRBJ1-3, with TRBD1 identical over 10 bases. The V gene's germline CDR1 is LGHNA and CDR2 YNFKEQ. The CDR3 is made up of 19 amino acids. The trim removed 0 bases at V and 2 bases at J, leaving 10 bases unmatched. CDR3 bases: TGTGCCAGCAGCCAAGATCCTCCGGCCGGGACAGGGGCTGGAAACACCATATATTTT. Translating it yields CASSQDPPAGTGAGNTIYF.

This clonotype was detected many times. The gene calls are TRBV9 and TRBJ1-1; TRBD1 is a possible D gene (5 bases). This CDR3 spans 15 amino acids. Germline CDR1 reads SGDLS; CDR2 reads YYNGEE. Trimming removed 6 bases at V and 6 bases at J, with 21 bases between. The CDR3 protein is CASTRTRDPIAEAFF. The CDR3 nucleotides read TGTGCCAGCACCAGAACGCGGGACCCGATCGCTGAAGCTTTCTTT.

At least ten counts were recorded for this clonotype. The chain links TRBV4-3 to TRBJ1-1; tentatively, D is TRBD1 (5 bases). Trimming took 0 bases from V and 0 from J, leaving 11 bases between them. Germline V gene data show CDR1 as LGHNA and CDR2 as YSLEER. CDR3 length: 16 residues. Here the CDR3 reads CASSQDTTGLNTEAFF. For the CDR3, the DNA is TGCGCCAGCAGCCAAGATACCACAGGTTTGAACACTGAAGCTTTCTTT.

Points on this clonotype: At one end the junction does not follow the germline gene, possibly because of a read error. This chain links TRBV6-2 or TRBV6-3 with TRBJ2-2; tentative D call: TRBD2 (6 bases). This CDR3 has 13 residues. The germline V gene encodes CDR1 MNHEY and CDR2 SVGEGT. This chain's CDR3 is CAGSYGSPGELFF. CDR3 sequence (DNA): TGTGCCGGCAGTTACGGGAGCCCCGGGGAGCTGTTTTTT.

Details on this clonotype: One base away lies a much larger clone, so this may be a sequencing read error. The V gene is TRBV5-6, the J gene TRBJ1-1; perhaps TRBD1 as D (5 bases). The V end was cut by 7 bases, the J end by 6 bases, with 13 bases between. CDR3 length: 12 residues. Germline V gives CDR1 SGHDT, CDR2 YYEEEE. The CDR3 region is CASRWGGAEAFF. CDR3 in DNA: TGTGCCAGCCGCTGGGGGGGGGCTGAAGCTTTCTTT. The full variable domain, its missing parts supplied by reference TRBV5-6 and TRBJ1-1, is DAGVTQSPTHLIKTRGQQVTLRCSPKSGHDTVSWYQQALGQGPQFIFQYYEEEERQRGNFPDRFSGHQFPNYSSELNVNALLLGDSALYLCASRWGGAEAFFGQGTRLTVV.

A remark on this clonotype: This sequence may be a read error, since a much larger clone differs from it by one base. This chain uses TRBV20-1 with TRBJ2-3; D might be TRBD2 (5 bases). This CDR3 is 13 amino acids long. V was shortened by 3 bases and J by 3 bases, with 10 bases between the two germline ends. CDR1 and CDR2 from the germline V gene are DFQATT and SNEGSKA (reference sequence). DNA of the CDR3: TGCAGTGCTAGCGGGAATTGGACAGATACGCAGTATTTT. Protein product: CSASGNWTDTQYF.